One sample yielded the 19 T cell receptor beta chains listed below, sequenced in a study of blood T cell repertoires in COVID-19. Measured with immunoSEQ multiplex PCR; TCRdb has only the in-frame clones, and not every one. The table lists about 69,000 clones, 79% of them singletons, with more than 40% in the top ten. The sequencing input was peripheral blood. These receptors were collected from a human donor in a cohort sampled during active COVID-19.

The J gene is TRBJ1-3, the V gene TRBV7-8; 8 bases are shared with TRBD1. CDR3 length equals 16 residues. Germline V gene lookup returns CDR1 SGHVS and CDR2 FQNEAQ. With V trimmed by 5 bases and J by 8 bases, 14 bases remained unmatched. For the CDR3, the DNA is TGTGCCAGCAGCGATGACAGGGGAGGGGGCGCGGACACCATATATTTT. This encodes CASSDDRGGGADTIYF.

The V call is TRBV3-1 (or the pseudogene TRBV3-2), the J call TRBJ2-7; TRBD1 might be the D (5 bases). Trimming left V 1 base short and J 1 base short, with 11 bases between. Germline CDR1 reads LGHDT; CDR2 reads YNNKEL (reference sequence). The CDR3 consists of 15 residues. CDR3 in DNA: TGTGCCAGCAGCCAAGGGGGCCTAGATTCCTACGAGCAGTACTTC. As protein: CASSQGGLDSYEQYF.

CDR3 sequence: CASSRSETSDTDTQYF. The CDR3 DNA follows: TGTGCCAGCAGCAGGTCCGAGACTAGCGACACAGATACGCAGTATTTT. The rearrangement uses TRBV21-1 and TRBJ2-3; the DNA was not used to check the table's D call, TRBD2. TRBV21-1 is flagged as a pseudogene. The CDR3 runs 16 residues.

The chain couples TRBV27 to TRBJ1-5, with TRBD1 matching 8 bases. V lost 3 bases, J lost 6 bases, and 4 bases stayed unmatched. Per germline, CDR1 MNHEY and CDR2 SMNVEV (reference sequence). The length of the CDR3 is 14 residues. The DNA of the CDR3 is TGTGCCAGCAGTTTGGATACAGGGGGTCAGCCCCAGCATTTT. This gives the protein CASSLDTGGQPQHF.

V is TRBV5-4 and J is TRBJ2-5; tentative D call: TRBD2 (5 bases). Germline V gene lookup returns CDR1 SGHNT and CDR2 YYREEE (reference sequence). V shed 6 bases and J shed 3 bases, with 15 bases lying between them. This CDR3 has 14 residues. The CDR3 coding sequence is TGTGCCAGCACCTCGATAGGAGGCGAAGAGACCCAGTACTTC. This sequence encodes CASTSIGGEETQYF. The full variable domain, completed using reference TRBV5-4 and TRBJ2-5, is ETGVTQSPTHLIKTRGQQVTLRCSSQSGHNTVSWYQQALGQGPQFIFQYYREEENGRGNFPPRFSGLQFPNYSSELNVNALELDDSALYLCASTSIGGEETQYFGPGTRLLVL.

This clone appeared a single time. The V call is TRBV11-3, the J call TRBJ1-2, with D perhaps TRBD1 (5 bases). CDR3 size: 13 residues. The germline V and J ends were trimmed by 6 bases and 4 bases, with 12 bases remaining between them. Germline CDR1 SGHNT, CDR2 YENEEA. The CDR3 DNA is TGTGCCAGCAGTGATGCGGGGGGCTATGGCTACACCTTC. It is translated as CASSDAGGYGYTF.

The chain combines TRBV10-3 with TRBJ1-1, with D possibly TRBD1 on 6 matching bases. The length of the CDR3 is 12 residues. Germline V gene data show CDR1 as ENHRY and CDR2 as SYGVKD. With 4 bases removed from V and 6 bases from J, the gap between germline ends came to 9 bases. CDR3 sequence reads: CAISGDKAEAFF. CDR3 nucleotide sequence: TGTGCCATCAGTGGGGACAAGGCTGAAGCTTTCTTT.

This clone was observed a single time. For the CDR3, the DNA is TGTGCCAGTAGGTCGGTCCAGGCGGGTTCACCCCTCCACTTT. Protein sequence: CASRSVQAGSPLHF. This chain uses TRBV19 with TRBJ1-6; D is uncertain. In germline, CDR1 is LNHDA, CDR2 SQIVND (reference sequence). V was pared by 6 bases and J by 9 bases, with 15 bases between. The CDR3 covers 14 residues.

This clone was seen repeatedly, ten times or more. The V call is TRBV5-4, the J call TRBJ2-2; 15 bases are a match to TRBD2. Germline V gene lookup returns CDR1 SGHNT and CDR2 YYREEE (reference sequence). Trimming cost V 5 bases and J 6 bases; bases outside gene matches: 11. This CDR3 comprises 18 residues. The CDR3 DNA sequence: TGTGCCAGCAGTCTGGGACTAGCGGGGGGCCCGTCGGCCGGGGAGCTGTTTTTT. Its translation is CASSLGLAGGPSAGELFF.

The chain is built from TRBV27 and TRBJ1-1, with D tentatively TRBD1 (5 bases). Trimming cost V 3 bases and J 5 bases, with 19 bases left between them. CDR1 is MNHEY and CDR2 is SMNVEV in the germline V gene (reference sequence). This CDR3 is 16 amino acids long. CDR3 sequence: CASSFPSGAPGTEAFF. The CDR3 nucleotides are TGTGCCAGCAGTTTCCCCAGCGGGGCGCCGGGGACTGAAGCTTTCTTT.

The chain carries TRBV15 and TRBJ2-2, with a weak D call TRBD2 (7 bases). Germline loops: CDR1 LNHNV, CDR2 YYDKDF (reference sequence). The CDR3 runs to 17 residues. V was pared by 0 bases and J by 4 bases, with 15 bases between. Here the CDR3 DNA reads TGTGCCACCAGCAGAGATCGGGGGGCGTCGGGCACCGGGGAGCTGTTTTTT. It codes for CATSRDRGASGTGELFF.

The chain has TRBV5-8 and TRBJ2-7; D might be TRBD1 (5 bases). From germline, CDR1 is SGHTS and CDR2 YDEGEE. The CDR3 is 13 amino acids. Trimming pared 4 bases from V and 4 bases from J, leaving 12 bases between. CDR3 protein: CASSRLGQYEQYF. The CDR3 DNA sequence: TGTGCCAGCAGCCGGTTGGGGCAGTACGAGCAGTACTTC.

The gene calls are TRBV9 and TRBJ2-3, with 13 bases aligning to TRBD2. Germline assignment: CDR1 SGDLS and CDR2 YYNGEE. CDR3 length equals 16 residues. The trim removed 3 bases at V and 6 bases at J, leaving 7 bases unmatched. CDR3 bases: TGTGCCAGCAGCGCCACTAGCGGGGGGGCAAGGGATACGCAGTATTTT. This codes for CASSATSGGARDTQYF.

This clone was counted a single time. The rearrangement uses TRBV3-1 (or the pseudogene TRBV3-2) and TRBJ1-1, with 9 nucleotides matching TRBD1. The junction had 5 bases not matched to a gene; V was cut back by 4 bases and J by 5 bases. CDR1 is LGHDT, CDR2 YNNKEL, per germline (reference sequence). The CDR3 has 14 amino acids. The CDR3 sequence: CASSLTGGMTEAFF. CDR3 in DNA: TGTGCCAGCAGCCTGACAGGGGGGATGACTGAAGCTTTCTTT.

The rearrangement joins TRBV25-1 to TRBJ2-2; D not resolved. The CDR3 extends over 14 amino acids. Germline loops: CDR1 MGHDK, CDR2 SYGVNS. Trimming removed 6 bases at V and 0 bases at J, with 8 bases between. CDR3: CASRNSANTGELFF. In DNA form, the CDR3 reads TGTGCCAGCAGAAACTCCGCGAACACCGGGGAGCTGTTTTTT.

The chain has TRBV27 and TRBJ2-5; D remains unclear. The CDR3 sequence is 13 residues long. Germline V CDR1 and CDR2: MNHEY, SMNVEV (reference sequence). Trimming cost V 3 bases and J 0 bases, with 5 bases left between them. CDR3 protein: CASSLRYQETQYF. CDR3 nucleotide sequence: TGTGCCAGCAGTTTGCGGTACCAAGAGACCCAGTACTTC.

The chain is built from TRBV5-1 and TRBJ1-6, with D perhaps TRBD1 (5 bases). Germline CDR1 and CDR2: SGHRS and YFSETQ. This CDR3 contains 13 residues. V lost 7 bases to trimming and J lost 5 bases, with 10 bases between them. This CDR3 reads CASGGGNNSPLHF. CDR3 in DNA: TGCGCCAGCGGTGGGGGGAATAATTCACCCCTCCACTTT.

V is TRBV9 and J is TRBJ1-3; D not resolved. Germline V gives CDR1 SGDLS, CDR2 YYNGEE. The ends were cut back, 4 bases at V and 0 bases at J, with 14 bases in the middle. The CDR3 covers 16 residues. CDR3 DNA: TGTGCCAGCAGCCCTGGGCCTATCATCTCTGGAAACACCATATATTTT. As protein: CASSPGPIISGNTIYF.

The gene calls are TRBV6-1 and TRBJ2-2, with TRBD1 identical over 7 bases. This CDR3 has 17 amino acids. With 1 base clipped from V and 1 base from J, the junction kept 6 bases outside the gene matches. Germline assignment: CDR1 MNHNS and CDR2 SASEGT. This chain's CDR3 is CASSEVFRTGNTGELFF. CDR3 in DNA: TGTGCCAGCAGTGAAGTTTTTAGGACAGGGAACACCGGGGAGCTGTTTTTT.